The next 25 T cell receptor beta chains were all read from a single sample in a study of blood T cell repertoires in COVID-19. Assay: immunoSEQ multiplex PCR; the TCRdb copy retains only in-frame clones and omits some. This sample yields approximately 260,000 clones, of which approximately 78% are seen a single time; over 10% belongs to the top ten. The specimen sequenced was peripheral blood. These receptors were obtained from a woman in her sixties or seventies with active or convalescent COVID-19.

This clone appeared a single time. This chain connects TRBV18 to TRBJ1-2, with 7 bases lining up with TRBD1. This CDR3 contains 13 residues. Germline V lookup: CDR1 KGHSH, CDR2 LQKENI. J lost 7 bases, V lost 0 bases, and 2 bases had no gene match. The DNA of the CDR3 is TGTGCCAGCTCACCACCGTCAGGGGGTGGCTACACCTTC. Amino acids: CASSPPSGGGYTF.

The chain carries TRBV29-1 and TRBJ1-2, with 7 bases fitting TRBD1. Germline trimming cut 7 bases from V and 0 bases from J; bases unmatched to any gene: 2. In germline, CDR1 is SQVTM, CDR2 ANQGSEA. CDR3 length: 12 amino acids. The CDR3 region is CSAGTANYGYTF. In nucleotides, the CDR3 is TGCAGCGCCGGGACAGCTAACTATGGCTACACCTTC.

The chain combines TRBV13 with TRBJ1-6; D is undetermined. The CDR3 is 15 amino acids. V lost 3 bases and J 4 bases, leaving 10 bases between the germline ends. Looked up from germline, CDR1 is PRHDT and CDR2 is FYEKMQ (reference sequence). The CDR3 nucleotides read TGTGCCAGCAGCTTGGGCAACAGATATAATTCACCCCTCCACTTT. It translates to CASSLGNRYNSPLHF.

This clone turned up a few times. The genes are TRBV12-3 or TRBV12-4 and TRBJ1-2; TRBD1 agrees at 9 bases. The CDR3 has 13 residues. V shed 7 bases, J shed 7 bases, and the junction held 7 bases outside the gene matches. CDR3: CASIAQGAGGYTF. The DNA of the CDR3 is TGTGCCAGCATCGCACAGGGGGCGGGTGGCTACACCTTC.

CDR3 bases: TGTGCCAGCAGTGTTACATTGAACACTGAAGCTTTCTTT. This codes for CASSVTLNTEAFF. The chain has TRBV27 and TRBJ1-1, with no clear D. The CDR3 is made up of 13 amino acids. Germline CDR1 is MNHEY and CDR2 is SMNVEV (reference sequence). V gave up 5 bases and J gave up 0 bases, with 7 bases separating them.

A word on this clone: The sample carries other DNA sequences with the same CDR3. The V gene is TRBV7-9, the J gene TRBJ1-4; possible D gene TRBD1, 5 bases. Germline-derived CDR1 and CDR2 are SEHNR and FQNEAQ (reference sequence). This CDR3 is built from 14 residues. V was cut by 5 bases and J by 5 bases, with 12 bases left in between. For the CDR3, the DNA is TGTGCCAGCAGCCCCCCGGGGGAGAATGAAAAACTGTTTTTT. Translated, it gives CASSPPGENEKLFF.

The J gene is TRBJ1-1, the V gene TRBV5-5; no firm D call. From germline, CDR1 is SGHKS and CDR2 YYEKEE (reference sequence). CDR3 length: 13 amino acids. V was cut by 1 base and J by 1 base, with 5 bases left in between. The CDR3 DNA sequence: TGTGCCAGCAGCTTGTACTGGAACACTGAAGCTTTCTTT. It translates to CASSLYWNTEAFF.

The CDR3 sequence: CASSSHRGAGGELFF. The CDR3 DNA reads as TGTGCCAGCAGTTCCCACCGGGGGGCCGGAGGGGAGCTGTTTTTT. The rearrangement uses TRBV6-2 or TRBV6-3 and TRBJ2-2, with a weak D call TRBD2 (7 bases). Per germline, CDR1 MNHEY and CDR2 SVGEGT. The V end was cut by 4 bases, the J end by 8 bases, with 17 bases between. The CDR3 has 15 residues.

The chain uses TRBV9 and TRBJ2-5; a weak D match, TRBD2 (6 bases). V was cut by 4 bases and J by 5 bases, with 18 bases left in between. Germline assignment: CDR1 SGDLS and CDR2 YYNGEE. The CDR3 is made up of 15 amino acids. The CDR3 region is CASSSGDPGGETQYF. CDR3 nucleotide sequence: TGTGCCAGCAGCTCGGGGGACCCAGGTGGGGAGACCCAGTACTTC.

This clone showed up just once. The V and J genes are TRBV19 and TRBJ2-5, with TRBD1 identical over 7 bases. This CDR3 is built from 16 residues. Germline CDR1 LNHDA, CDR2 SQIVND (reference sequence). Trimming removed 7 bases from V and 2 bases from J; junction bases left unmatched: 13. The DNA of the CDR3 is TGTGCCAGTACTCCGAAAGGGGGCCTTCGGCAAGAGACCCAGTACTTC. It translates to CASTPKGGLRQETQYF.

The chain uses TRBV7-6 and TRBJ2-3; 10 nucleotides align to TRBD1. Germline assignment: CDR1 SGHVS and CDR2 FNYEAQ. The CDR3 has 15 amino acids. J lost 5 bases, V lost 3 bases, and 5 bases had no gene match. The CDR3 spells CASSFRQGAQDTQYF. Written as DNA, the CDR3 is TGTGCCAGCAGCTTTAGACAGGGGGCGCAAGATACGCAGTATTTT.

This sequence joins TRBV12-3 or TRBV12-4 and TRBJ1-5, with D possibly being TRBD1 (5 bases). Trimming shortened V by 7 bases and J by 7 bases, and 8 bases separated the two germline ends. The CDR3 is 11 amino acids. CDR3 in amino acids: CASTGGQPQHF. In DNA form, the CDR3 reads TGTGCCAGCACTGGGGGGCAGCCCCAGCATTTT.

V usage is TRBV12-3 or TRBV12-4 and J usage is TRBJ2-2; no clear D. The CDR3 has 11 amino acids. Trimming left V 7 bases short and J 5 bases short, with 5 bases between. The CDR3: CASTMTGELFF. The CDR3 coding sequence is TGTGCCAGCACCATGACCGGGGAGCTGTTTTTT.

This clone was found a few times. The V gene is TRBV6-1, the J gene TRBJ2-1, with 10 bases aligning to TRBD2. The trim removed 2 bases at V and 1 base at J, leaving 5 bases unmatched. The CDR3 extends over 17 amino acids. Germline V lookup: CDR1 MNHNS, CDR2 SASEGT. In DNA, the CDR3 is TGTGCCAGCAGTGAACCAAGCGGGGGGGGTTCCTACAATGAGCAGTTCTTC. Translation: CASSEPSGGGSYNEQFF.

V and J are TRBV19 and TRBJ1-2, with D maybe TRBD1 (5 bases). In germline, CDR1 is LNHDA, CDR2 SQIVND (reference sequence). This CDR3 contains 15 residues. V gave up 3 bases and J gave up 2 bases, with 13 bases separating them. The CDR3 DNA follows: TGTGCCAGTAGTATTAATGCAGGGTTGAACTATGGCTACACCTTC. Translation: CASSINAGLNYGYTF.

The CDR3 region is CASTPTGTEKLFF. The CDR3 nucleotides are TGTGCCAGCACCCCAACAGGGACTGAAAAACTGTTTTTT. The rearrangement joins TRBV2 to TRBJ1-4; tentative D call: TRBD1 (6 bases). Trimming took 7 bases from V and 7 from J, leaving 13 bases between them. CDR3 length: 13 residues. Germline-derived CDR1 and CDR2 are SNHLY and FYNNEI.

This chain joins TRBV3-1 (or the pseudogene TRBV3-2) and TRBJ2-7; 7 positions agree with TRBD1. V shed 2 bases and J 4 bases; nucleotides not matched to a gene: 2. Germline V gene sequence: CDR1 LGHDT, CDR2 YNNKEL (reference sequence). This CDR3 has 13 amino acids. The chain's CDR3 is CASSQTGAYEQYF. CDR3 DNA sequence: TGTGCCAGCAGCCAAACAGGGGCTTACGAGCAGTACTTC.

The V and J genes are TRBV6-1 and TRBJ1-2; tentative D call: TRBD1 (6 bases). CDR1 MNHNS and CDR2 SASEGT come from the germline V gene. Trimming removed 2 bases from V and 4 bases from J, with 11 bases in between. The CDR3 length is 14 residues. CDR3 residues: CASSEPGQIYGYTF. The CDR3 nucleotides read TGTGCCAGCAGTGAACCGGGACAAATCTATGGCTACACCTTC.

V gene TRBV4-2 combines with J gene TRBJ1-4, with TRBD1 as a possible D gene (5 bases). This CDR3 is built from 16 residues. Per germline, CDR1 LGHNA and CDR2 YNFKEQ. The V gene lost 0 bases and the J gene lost 2 bases, with 10 bases spanning the gap. CDR3 in amino acids: CASSQDGAVTNEKLFF. DNA of the CDR3: TGTGCCAGCAGCCAAGATGGGGCAGTTACTAATGAAAAACTGTTTTTT.

The rearrangement uses TRBV19 and TRBJ2-1, with D perhaps matching TRBD2 (5 bases). The germline V and J ends were trimmed by 1 base and 7 bases, with 8 bases remaining between them. This CDR3 has 13 residues. Looked up from germline, CDR1 is LNHDA and CDR2 is SQIVND (reference sequence). The DNA of the CDR3 is TGTGCCAGTAGTATAGGGGCGGGTAATGAGCAGTTCTTC. It yields the protein CASSIGAGNEQFF. Combining the CDR3 with reference TRBV19 and TRBJ2-1 gives the whole variable domain DGGITQSPKYLFRKEGQNVTLSCEQNLNHDAMYWYRQDPGQGLRLIYYSQIVNDFQKGDIAEGYSVSREKKESFPLTVTSAQKNPTAFYLCASSIGAGNEQFFGPGTRLTVL.

CDR3 coding DNA: TGTGCCACTCAGGGGAATGGTGGCTACACCTTC. Encoded protein: CATQGNGGYTF. The gene calls are TRBV6-5 and TRBJ1-2, with a possible D match to TRBD1 (6 bases). Germline V lookup: CDR1 MNHEY, CDR2 SVGAGI. The CDR3 length is 11 residues. Trimming removed 10 bases at V and 7 bases at J, with 13 bases between.

The chain has TRBV3-1 (or the pseudogene TRBV3-2) and TRBJ2-2; 8 bases map to TRBD2. Germline values: CDR1 LGHDT, CDR2 YNNKEL (reference sequence). The length of the CDR3 is 15 residues. V was clipped by 4 bases and J by 6 bases; unmatched bases: 7. The CDR3 region is CASSPRTSLAGELFF. DNA for the CDR3: TGTGCCAGCAGCCCCCGGACTAGCCTGGCCGGGGAGCTGTTTTTT.

Many counts were recorded for this clone. The chain joins TRBV19 to TRBJ1-1; 7 bases agree with TRBD1. Germline lookup yields CDR1 LNHDA and CDR2 SQIVND (reference sequence). This CDR3 region has 15 residues. V gave up 3 bases and J gave up 4 bases; unmatched junction bases: 8. The CDR3 nucleotides are TGTGCCAGTAGTATCGCCGCAGGGGGGAGCACTGAAGCTTTCTTT. Translation gives CASSIAAGGSTEAFF.

The chain couples TRBV7-3 to TRBJ1-2; tentatively, D is TRBD1 (6 bases). CDR1 SGHTA and CDR2 FQGTGA come from the germline V gene. The V and J ends lost 3 bases and 1 base respectively, with 9 bases between them. The CDR3 is made up of 14 amino acids. In nucleotides, the CDR3 is TGTGCCAGCAGCTTGGGGGCGGGTAACTATGGCTACACCTTC. Translation: CASSLGAGNYGYTF.

The rearrangement uses TRBV30 and TRBJ1-1; perhaps TRBD1 as D (6 bases). Germline V CDR1 and CDR2: GTSNPN, SVGIG (reference sequence). V lost 1 base and J lost 1, with 13 bases in between. The CDR3 spans 15 residues. The CDR3 protein is CAWSGGRGWNTEAFF. The CDR3 DNA follows: TGTGCCTGGAGTGGCGGAAGGGGGTGGAACACTGAAGCTTTCTTT. The whole variable domain, remainder taken from reference TRBV30 and TRBJ1-1, is SQTIHQWPATLVQPVGSPLSLECTVEGTSNPNLYWYRQAAGRGLQLLFYSVGIGQISSEVPQNLSASRPQDRQFILSSKKLLLSDSGFYLCAWSGGRGWNTEAFFGQGTRLTVV.